These 3 T cell receptor beta chains came from one sample sequenced in a study of T cell responses to AZD1222 COVID-19 vaccine. Repertoires were generated with immunoSEQ multiplex PCR, while TCRdb's copy carries only in-frame clones and drops some. Here the sample spans tens of thousands of clones, more than 75% being singletons. Here the sequenced sample was peripheral blood, taken on day 0 of AZD1222 vaccination. The origin of the receptors is an adult in good health.

This clone came up a few times. The rearrangement joins TRBV28 to TRBJ1-1; D unresolved. The CDR3 loop spans 11 amino acids. Trimming took 8 bases from V and 5 from J, leaving 9 bases between them. CDR1 is MDHEN, CDR2 SYDVKM, per germline. In DNA form, the CDR3 reads TGTGCCAGCCTATCTTCGACTGAAGCTTTCTTT. Translation: CASLSSTEAFF. Supplemented by reference TRBV28 and TRBJ1-1, the full variable domain reads DVKVTQSSRYLVKRTGEKVFLECVQDMDHENMFWYRQDPGLGLRLIYFSYDVKMKEKGDIPEGYSVSREKKERFSLILESASTNQTSMYLCASLSSTEAFFGQGTRLTVV.

The V and J genes are TRBV30 and TRBJ1-1; tentatively, D is TRBD1 (6 bases). This CDR3 has 15 residues. The germline V gene has CDR1 GTSNPN and CDR2 SVGIG (reference sequence). The ends were cut back, 0 bases at V and 3 bases at J, with 14 bases in the middle. DNA of the CDR3: TGTGCCTGGAGTGTACTTTACAGGGTGGACACTGAAGCTTTCTTT. Its translation: CAWSVLYRVDTEAFF.

The V call is TRBV6-5, the J call TRBJ1-2; tentatively, D is TRBD1 (6 bases). V was cut by 5 bases and J by 7 bases, with 14 bases left in between. CDR1 MNHEY and CDR2 SVGAGI come from the germline V gene. This CDR3 has 13 residues. CDR3 amino acids: CASSPYRARGYTF. As DNA, the CDR3 is TGTGCCAGCAGTCCCTACAGGGCCCGTGGCTACACCTTC.